This T cell receptor (beta chain) was found in a study of beta chain features in type 1 diabetes. Study overall: Sorted cells from all samples, numbering about 98 million, were examined. Overall study results and limits: Within patients, naive, central memory and Treg TCRB repertoires seemed more similar than within healthy donors.

Populations isolated by sorting all had purity greater than 95%. The table lists this clone with a few counts. The target antigen is unknown. Germline values: CDR1 SGHTA, CDR2 FQGNSA. Trimming removed 0 bases from V and 4 bases from J, with 12 bases in between. CDR3 length equals 15 residues. Since all of the isolated RNA was reverse transcribed, expressed TCRB transcripts were what got sequenced. The assay was immunoSEQ multiplex PCR, and TCRdb's table has in-frame clones only and misses some. Of approximately 300,000 clones listed, 9.5% to 12% are singletons. This receptor was taken from a woman aged 25-40 years in good health. The specimen was naive CD4+ T cells from blood. The chain uses TRBV7-2 and TRBJ1-2; maybe TRBD1 (5 bases). This CDR3 reads CASSLASQGSYGYTF. The CDR3 DNA sequence: TGTGCCAGCAGCTTAGCCTCCCAGGGCTCCTATGGCTACACCTTC.